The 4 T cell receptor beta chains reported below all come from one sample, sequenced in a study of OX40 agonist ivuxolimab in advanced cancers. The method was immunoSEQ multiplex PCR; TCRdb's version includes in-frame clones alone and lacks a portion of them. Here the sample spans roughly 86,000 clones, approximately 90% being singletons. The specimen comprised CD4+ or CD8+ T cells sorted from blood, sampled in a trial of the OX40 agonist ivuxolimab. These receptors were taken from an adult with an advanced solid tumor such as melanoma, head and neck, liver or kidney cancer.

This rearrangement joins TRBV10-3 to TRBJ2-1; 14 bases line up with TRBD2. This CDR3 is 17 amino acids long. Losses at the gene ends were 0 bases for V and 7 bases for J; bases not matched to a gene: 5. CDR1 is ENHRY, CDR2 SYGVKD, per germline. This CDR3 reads CAISESTGTSGSNEQFF. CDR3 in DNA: TGTGCCATCAGTGAGTCGACCGGGACTAGCGGGAGTAATGAGCAGTTCTTC.

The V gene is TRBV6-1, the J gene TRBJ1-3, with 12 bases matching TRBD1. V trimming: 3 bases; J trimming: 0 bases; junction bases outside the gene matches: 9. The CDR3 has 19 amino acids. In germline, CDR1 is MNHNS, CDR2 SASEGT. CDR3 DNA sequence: TGTGCCAGCAGTGAGGGACAGGGGGCCTCCTTAAGCTCTGGAAACACCATATATTTT. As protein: CASSEGQGASLSSGNTIYF.

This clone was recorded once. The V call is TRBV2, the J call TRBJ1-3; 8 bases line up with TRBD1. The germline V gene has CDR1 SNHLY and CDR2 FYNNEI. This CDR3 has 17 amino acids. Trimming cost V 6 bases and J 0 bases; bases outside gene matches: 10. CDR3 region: CASRTGTGSISGNTIYF. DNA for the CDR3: TGTGCCAGCAGAACCGGGACAGGTTCCATCTCTGGAAACACCATATATTTT.

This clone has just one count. CDR3 loop: CASTRGGVRTSGVAKNIQYF. Here the CDR3 DNA reads TGTGCCAGCACCCGAGGGGGAGTACGGACTAGCGGGGTGGCCAAAAACATTCAGTACTTC. V gene TRBV28 combines with J gene TRBJ2-4; 12 bases agree with TRBD2. Germline V gene lookup returns CDR1 MDHEN and CDR2 SYDVKM. V lost 7 bases and J lost 1; bases outside the gene matches: 17. This CDR3 is 20 amino acids long.